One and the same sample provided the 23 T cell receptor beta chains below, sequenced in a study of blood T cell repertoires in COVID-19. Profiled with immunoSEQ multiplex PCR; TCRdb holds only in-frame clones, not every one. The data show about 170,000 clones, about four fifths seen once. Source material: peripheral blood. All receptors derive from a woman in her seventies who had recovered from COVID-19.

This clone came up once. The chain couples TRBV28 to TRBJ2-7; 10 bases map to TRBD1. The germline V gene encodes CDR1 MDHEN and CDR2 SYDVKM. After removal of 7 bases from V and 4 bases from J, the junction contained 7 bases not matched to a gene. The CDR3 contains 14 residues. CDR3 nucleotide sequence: TGTGCCAGCATTCGGGACAGGGGTCGGTACGAGCAGTACTTC. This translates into CASIRDRGRYEQYF.

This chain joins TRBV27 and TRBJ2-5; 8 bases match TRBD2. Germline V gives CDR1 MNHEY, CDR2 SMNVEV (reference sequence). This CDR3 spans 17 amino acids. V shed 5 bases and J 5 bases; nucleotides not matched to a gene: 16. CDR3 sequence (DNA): TGTGCCAGCAGTCGAAACCCGACTAGCGACCCGGTGGAGACCCAGTACTTC. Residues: CASSRNPTSDPVETQYF.

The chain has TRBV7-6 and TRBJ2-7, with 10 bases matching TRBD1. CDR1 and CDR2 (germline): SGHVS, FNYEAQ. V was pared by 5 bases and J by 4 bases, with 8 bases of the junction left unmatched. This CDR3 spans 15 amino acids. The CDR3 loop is CASSLGQGGSYEQYF. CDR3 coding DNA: TGTGCCAGCAGCCTTGGACAGGGGGGCTCGTACGAGCAGTACTTC.

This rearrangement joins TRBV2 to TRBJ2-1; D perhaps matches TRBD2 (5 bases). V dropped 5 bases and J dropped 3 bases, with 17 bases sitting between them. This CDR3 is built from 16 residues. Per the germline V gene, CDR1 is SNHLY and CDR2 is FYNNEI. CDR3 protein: CASSPRLRTSYNEQFF. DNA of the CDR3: TGTGCCAGCAGTCCCCGTCTACGAACTAGCTACAATGAGCAGTTCTTC.

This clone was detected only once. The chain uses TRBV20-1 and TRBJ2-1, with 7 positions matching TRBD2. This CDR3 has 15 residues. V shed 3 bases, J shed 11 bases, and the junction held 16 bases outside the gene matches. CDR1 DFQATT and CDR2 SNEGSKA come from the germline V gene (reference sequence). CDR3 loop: CSASSSLGLADKQFF. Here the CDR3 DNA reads TGCAGTGCTAGTTCCAGCTTGGGGCTAGCGGATAAGCAGTTCTTC.

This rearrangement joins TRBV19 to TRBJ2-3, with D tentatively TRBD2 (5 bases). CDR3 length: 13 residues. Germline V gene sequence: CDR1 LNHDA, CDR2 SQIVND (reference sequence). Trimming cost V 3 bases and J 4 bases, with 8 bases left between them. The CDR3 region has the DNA TGTGCCAGTAGTATCGAGAGGGCAGATACGCAGTATTTT. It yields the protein CASSIERADTQYF.

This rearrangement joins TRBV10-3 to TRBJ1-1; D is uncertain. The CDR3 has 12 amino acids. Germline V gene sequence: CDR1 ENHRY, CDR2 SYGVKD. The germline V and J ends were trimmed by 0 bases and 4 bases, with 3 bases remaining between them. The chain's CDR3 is CAISESSTEAFF. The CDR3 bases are TGTGCCATCAGTGAGTCGAGCACTGAAGCTTTCTTT.

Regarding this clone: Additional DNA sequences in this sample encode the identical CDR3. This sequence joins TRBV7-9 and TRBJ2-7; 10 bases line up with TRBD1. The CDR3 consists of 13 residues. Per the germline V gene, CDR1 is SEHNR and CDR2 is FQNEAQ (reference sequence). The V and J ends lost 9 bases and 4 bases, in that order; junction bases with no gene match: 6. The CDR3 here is CASTGTGAYEQYF. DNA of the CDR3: TGTGCCAGTACCGGGACAGGGGCATACGAGCAGTACTTC.

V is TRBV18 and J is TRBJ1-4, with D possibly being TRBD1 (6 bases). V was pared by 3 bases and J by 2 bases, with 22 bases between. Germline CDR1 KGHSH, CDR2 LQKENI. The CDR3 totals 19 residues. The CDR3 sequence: CASSPLAGQLGGTNEKLFF. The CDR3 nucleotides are TGTGCCAGCTCACCGCTGGCAGGACAGCTGGGGGGGACTAATGAAAAACTGTTTTTT.

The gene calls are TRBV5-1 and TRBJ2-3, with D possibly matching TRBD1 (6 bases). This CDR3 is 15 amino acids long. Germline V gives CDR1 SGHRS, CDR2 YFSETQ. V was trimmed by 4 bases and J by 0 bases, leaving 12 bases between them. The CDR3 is CASSPGTLSTDTQYF. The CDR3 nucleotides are TGCGCCAGCAGCCCAGGGACACTGAGCACAGATACGCAGTATTTT.

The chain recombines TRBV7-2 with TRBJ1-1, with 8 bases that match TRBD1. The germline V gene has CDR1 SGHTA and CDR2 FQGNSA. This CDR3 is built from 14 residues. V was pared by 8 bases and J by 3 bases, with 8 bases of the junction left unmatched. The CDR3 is CASLKQGGDTEAFF. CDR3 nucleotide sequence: TGTGCCAGCCTTAAACAGGGGGGCGACACTGAAGCTTTCTTT. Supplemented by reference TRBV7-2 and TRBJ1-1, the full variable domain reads GAGVSQSPSNKVTEKGKDVELRCDPISGHTALYWYRQSLGQGLEFLIYFQGNSAPDKSGLPSDRFSAERTGGSVSTLTIQRTQQEDSAVYLCASLKQGGDTEAFFGQGTRLTVV.

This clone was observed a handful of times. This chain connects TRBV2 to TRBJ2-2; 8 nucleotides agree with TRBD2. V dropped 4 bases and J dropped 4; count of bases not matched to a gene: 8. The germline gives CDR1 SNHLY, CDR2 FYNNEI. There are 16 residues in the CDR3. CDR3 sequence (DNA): TGTGCCAGCAGTGGGGCGAGCGGGAGTAGCACCGGGGAGCTGTTTTTT. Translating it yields CASSGASGSSTGELFF.

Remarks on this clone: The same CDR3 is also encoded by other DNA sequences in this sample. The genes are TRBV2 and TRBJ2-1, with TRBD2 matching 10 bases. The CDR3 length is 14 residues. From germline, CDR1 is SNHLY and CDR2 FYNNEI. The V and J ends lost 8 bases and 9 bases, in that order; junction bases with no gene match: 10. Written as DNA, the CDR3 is TGTGCCAGCCGGGGGCTAGCGGGAGTTGGTGAGCAGTTCTTC. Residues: CASRGLAGVGEQFF.

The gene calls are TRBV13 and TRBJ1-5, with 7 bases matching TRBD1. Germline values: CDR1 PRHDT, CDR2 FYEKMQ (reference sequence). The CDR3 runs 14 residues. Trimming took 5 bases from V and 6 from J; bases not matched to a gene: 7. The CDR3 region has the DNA TGTGCCAGCAGCGCCCGCGACAGGGCTCAGCCCCAGCATTTT. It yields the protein CASSARDRAQPQHF. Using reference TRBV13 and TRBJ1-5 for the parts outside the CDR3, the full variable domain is AAGVIQSPRHLIKEKRETATLKCYPIPRHDTVYWYQQGPGQDPQFLISFYEKMQSDKGSIPDRFSAQQFSDYHSELNMSSLELGDSALYFCASSARDRAQPQHFGDGTRLSIL.

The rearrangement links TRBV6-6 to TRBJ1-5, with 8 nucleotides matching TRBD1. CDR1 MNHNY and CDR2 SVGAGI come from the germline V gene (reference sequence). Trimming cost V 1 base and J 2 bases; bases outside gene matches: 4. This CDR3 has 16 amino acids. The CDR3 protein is CASSYFLDRGNQPQHF. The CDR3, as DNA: TGTGCCAGCAGTTACTTCTTGGACAGGGGCAATCAGCCCCAGCATTTT.

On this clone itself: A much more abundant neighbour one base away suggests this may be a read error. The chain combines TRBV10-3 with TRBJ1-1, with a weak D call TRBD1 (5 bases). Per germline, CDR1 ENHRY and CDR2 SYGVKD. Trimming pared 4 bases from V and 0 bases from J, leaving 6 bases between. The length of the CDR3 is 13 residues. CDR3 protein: CAISGTMNTEAFF. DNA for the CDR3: TGTGCCATCAGTGGGACAATGAACACTGAAGCTTTCTTT.

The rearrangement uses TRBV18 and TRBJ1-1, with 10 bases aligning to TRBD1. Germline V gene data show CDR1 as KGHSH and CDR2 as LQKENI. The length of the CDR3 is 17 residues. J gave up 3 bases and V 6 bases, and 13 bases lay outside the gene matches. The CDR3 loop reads CASSPKGTGAEYTEAFF. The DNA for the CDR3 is TGTGCCAGCTCTCCGAAGGGGACAGGGGCCGAATACACTGAAGCTTTCTTT.

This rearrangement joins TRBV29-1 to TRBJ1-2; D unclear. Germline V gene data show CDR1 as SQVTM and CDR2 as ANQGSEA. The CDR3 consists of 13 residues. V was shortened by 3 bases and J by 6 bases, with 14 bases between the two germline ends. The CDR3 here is CSVEARRTDGYTF. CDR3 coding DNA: TGCAGCGTTGAGGCACGGAGGACCGATGGCTACACCTTC.

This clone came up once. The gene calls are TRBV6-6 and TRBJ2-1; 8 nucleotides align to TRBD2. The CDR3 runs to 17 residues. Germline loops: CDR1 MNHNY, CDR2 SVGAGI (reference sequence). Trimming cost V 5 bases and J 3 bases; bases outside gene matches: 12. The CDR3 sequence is CASSPHSAGGRYNEQFF. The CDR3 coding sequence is TGTGCCAGCAGTCCCCATTCTGCGGGGGGACGCTACAATGAGCAGTTCTTC.

The CDR3 DNA follows: TGTGCCAGCAGTTCCACCGGGGATAGCAATCAGCCCCAGCATTTT. Translating it yields CASSSTGDSNQPQHF. The chain uses TRBV28 and TRBJ1-5; D is ambiguous. Trimming shortened V by 4 bases and J by 0 bases, and 10 bases separated the two germline ends. CDR1 is MDHEN, CDR2 SYDVKM, per germline. The CDR3 has 15 amino acids.

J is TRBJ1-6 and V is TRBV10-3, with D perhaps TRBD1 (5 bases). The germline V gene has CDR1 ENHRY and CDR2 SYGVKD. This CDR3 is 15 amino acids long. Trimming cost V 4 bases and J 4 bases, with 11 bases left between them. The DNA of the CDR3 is TGTGCCATCAGTGCATCTCCAGGGTATAATTCACCCCTCCACTTT. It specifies CAISASPGYNSPLHF.

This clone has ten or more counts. DNA of the CDR3: TGTGCCAGCAGCAAAGCTAGGGACAGCTGCTCTGGAAACACCATATATTTT. It is translated as CASSKARDSCSGNTIYF. This rearrangement joins TRBV21-1 to TRBJ1-3; TRBD1, the table's D call, was not compared with the DNA. TRBV21-1 is a known pseudogene. CDR3 length: 17 amino acids.

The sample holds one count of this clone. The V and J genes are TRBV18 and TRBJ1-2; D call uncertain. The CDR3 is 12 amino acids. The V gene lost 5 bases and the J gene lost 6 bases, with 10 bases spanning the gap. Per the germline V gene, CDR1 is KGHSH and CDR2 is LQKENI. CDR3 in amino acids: CASSTTGDGYTF. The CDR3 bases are TGTGCCAGCTCAACCACCGGGGATGGCTACACCTTC.